The source of this T cell receptor (beta chain) is a study of response to subunit inactivated influenza vaccine. General study points: After each seasonal influenza vaccination, few new T cells are recruited, the authors suggested.

Germline V gene sequence: CDR1 SQVTM, CDR2 ANQGSEA. Trimming took 8 bases from V and 2 from J, leaving 21 bases between them. CDR3 length: 15 residues. This clonotype was counted only a few times. No antigen is known for it. TCRdb re-derived calls from the RT-PCR reads in MiXCR, one entry per CDR3 protein. The data contain over 650,000 distinct CDR3 sequences, roughly 20% of them seen just once; the ten biggest clones take up approximately 11%. This chain uses TRBV29-1 with TRBJ1-2; D is possibly TRBD1 (6 bases). This TCR was sampled from a man aged 50 to 60 who received an inactivated influenza vaccine. The sequences come from PBMCs from blood, collected 5 to 6 days after vaccination. The CDR3 sequence: CSSRGGDKGNYGYTF. CDR3 in DNA: TGCAGCTCAAGGGGAGGGGACAAGGGGAACTATGGCTACACCTTC.